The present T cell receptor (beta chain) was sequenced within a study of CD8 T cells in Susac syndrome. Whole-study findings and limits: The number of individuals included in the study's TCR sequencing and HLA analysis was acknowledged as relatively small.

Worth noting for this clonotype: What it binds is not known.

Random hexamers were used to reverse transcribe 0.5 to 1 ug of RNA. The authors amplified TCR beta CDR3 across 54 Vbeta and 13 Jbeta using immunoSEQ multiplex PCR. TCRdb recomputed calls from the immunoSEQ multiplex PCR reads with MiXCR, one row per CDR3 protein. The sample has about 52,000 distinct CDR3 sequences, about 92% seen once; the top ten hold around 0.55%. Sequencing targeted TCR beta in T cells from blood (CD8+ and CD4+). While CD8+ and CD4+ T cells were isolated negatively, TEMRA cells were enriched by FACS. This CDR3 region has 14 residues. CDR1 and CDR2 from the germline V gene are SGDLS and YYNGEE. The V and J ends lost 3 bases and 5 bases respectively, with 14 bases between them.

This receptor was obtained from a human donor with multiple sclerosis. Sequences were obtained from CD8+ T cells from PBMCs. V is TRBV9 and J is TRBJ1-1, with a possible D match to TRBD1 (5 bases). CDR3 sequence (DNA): TGTGCCAGCAGCGCGGACTGGCGGGGGACTGAAGCTTTCTTT. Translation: CASSADWRGTEAFF.